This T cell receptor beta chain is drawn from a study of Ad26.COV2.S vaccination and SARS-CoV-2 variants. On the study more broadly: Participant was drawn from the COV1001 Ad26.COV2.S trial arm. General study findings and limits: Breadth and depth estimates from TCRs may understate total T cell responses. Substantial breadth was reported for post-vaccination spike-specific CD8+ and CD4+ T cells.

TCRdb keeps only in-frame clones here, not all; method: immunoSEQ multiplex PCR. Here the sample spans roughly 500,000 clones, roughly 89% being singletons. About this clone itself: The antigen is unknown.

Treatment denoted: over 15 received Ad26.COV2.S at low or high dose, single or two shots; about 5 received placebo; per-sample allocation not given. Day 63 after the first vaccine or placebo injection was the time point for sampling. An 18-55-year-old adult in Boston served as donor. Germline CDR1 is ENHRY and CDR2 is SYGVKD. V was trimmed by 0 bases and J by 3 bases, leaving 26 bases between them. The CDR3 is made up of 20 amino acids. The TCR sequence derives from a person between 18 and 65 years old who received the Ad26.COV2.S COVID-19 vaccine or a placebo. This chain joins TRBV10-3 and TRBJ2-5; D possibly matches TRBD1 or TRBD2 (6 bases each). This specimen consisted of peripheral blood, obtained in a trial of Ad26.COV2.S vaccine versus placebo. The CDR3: CAISESNEQGGPHFKETQYF. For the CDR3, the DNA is TGTGCCATCAGTGAGTCGAATGAACAGGGAGGACCTCACTTTAAAGAGACCCAGTACTTC.